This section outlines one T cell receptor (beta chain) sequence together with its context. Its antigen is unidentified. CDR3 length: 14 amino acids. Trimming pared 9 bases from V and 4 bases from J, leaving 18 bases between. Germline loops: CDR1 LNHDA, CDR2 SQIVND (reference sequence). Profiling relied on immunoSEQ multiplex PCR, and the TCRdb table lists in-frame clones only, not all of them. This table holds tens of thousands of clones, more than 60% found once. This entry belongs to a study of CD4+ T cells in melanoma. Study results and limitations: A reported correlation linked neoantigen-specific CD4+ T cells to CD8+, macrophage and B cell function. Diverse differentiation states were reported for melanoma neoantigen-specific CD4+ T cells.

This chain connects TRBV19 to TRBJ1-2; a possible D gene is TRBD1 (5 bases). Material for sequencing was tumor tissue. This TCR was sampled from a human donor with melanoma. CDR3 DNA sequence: TGTGCCAGCATAAAAGAGGGGACCCGCTATGGCTACACCTTC. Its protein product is CASIKEGTRYGYTF.